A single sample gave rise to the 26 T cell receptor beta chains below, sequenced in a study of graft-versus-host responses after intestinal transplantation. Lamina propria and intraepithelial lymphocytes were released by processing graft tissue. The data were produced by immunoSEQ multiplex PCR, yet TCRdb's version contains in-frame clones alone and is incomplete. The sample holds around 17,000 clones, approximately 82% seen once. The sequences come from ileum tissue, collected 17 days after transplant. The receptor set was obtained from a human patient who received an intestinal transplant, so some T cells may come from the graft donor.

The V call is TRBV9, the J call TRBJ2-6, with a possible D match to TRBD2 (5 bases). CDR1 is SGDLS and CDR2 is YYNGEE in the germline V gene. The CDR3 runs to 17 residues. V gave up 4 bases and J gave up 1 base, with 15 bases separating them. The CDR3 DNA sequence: TGTGCCAGCAGCCGACCGGGGTGGGAATCTGGGGCCAACGTCCTGACTTTC. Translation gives CASSRPGWESGANVLTF.

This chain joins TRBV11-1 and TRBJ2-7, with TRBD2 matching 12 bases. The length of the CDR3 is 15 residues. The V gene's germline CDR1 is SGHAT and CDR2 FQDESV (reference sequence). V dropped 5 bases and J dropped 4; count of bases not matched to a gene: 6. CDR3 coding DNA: TGTGCCAGCAGCCCCAGACTAGCGGGAGTTTACGAGCAGTACTTC. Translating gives CASSPRLAGVYEQYF. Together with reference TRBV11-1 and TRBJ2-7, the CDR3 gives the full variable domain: EAEVAQSPRYKITEKSQAVAFWCDPISGHATLYWYRQILGQGPELLVQFQDESVVDDSQLPKDRFSAERLKGVDSTLKIQPAELGDSAMYLCASSPRLAGVYEQYFGPGTRLTVT.

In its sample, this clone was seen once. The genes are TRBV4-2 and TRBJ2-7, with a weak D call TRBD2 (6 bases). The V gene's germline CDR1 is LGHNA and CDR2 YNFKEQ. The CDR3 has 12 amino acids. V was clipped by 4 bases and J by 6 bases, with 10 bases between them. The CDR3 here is CASSPGGSEQYF. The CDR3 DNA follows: TGTGCCAGCAGCCCCGGAGGGAGCGAGCAGTACTTC.

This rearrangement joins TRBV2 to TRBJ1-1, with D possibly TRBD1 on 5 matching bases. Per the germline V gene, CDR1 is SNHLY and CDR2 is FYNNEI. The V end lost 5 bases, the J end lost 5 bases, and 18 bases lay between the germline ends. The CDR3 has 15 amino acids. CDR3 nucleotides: TGTGCCAGCAGTTCCGGGGCAACGTCGTGGACTGAAGCTTTCTTT. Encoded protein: CASSSGATSWTEAFF. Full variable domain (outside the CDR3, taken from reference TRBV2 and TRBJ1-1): EPEVTQTPSHQVTQMGQEVILRCVPISNHLYFYWYRQILGQKVEFLVSFYNNEISEKSEIFDDQFSVERPDGSNFTLKIRSTKLEDSAMYFCASSSGATSWTEAFFGQGTRLTVV.

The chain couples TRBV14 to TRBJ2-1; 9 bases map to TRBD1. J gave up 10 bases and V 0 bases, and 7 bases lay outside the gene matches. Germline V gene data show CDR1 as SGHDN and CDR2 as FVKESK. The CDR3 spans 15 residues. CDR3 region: CASSQDLTGGREQFF. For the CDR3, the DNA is TGTGCCAGCAGCCAAGATTTGACAGGGGGTCGAGAGCAGTTCTTC.

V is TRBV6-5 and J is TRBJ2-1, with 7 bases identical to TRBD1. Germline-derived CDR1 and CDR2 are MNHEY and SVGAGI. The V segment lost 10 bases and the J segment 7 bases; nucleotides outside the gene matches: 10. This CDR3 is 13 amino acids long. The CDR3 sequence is CATSRDSTNEQFF. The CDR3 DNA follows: TGTGCCACATCCCGGGACAGTACAAATGAGCAGTTCTTC.

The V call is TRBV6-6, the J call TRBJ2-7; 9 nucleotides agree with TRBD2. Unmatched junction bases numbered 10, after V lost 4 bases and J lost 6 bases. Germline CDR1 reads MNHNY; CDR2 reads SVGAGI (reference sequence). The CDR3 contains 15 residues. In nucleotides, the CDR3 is TGTGCCAGCAGTTTATTAGCGGGAGACCGTGGCGAGCAGTACTTC. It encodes CASSLLAGDRGEQYF.

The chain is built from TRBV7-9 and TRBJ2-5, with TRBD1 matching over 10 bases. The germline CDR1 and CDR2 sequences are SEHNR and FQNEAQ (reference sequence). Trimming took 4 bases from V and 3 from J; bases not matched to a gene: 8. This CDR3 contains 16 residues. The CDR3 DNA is TGTGCCAGCAGCTCCATTTGGGGGACAGGGGAAGAGACCCAGTACTTC. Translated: CASSSIWGTGEETQYF.

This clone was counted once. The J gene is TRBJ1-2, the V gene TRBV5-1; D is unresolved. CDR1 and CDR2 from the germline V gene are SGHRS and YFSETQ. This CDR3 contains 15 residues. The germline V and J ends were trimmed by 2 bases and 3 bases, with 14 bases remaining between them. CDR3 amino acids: CASSFVQAGDYGYTF. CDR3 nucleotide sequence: TGCGCCAGCAGCTTCGTGCAGGCCGGGGACTATGGCTACACCTTC.

CDR3 DNA: TGTGCCAGCAGTTACCAGTCGCCGTCCTCCTACAATGAGCAGTTCTTC. Protein product: CASSYQSPSSYNEQFF. V gene TRBV6-5 combines with J gene TRBJ2-1; unclear D gene. V was pared by 2 bases and J by 0 bases, with 11 bases between. The CDR3 spans 16 residues. The germline V gene has CDR1 MNHEY and CDR2 SVGAGI.

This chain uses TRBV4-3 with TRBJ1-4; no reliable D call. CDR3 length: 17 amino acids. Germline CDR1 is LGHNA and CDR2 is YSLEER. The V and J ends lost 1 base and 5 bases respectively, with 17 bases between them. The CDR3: CASSQGTSAAGNEKLFF. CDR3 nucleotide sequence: TGCGCCAGCAGCCAAGGCACATCTGCGGCGGGGAATGAAAAACTGTTTTTT.

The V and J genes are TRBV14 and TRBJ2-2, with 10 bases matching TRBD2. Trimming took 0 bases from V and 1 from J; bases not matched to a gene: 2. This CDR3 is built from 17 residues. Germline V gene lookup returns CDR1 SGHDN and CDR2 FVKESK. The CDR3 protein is CASSQDRLAGNTGELFF. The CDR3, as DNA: TGTGCCAGCAGCCAAGATCGACTAGCGGGGAACACCGGGGAGCTGTTTTTT.

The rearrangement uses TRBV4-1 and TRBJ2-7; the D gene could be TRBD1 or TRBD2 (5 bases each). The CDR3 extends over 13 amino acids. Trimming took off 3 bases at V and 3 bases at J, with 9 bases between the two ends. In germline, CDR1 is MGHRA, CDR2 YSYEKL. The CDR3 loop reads CASSQGPDYEQYF. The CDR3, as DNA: TGCGCCAGCAGCCAGGGACCAGACTACGAGCAGTACTTC.

The CDR3 DNA follows: TGTGCCAGCAGCTTAGGGGAACAGGGGGCGCCTGAAAAACTGTTTTTT. Amino acids: CASSLGEQGAPEKLFF. The chain links TRBV7-9 to TRBJ1-4; 9 nucleotides match TRBD1. Germline loops: CDR1 SEHNR, CDR2 FQNEAQ (reference sequence). The V gene end was trimmed by 1 base and the J gene end by 7 bases; junction bases not matched to a gene: 7. This CDR3 has 16 residues.

The CDR3, as DNA: TGTGCCAGCAGCTTAACTCCGGGAGCGTCCTACAATGAGCAGTTCTTC. Amino acid sequence: CASSLTPGASYNEQFF. The chain is built from TRBV7-3 and TRBJ2-1, with a weak D call TRBD2 (6 bases). CDR1 SGHTA and CDR2 FQGTGA come from the germline V gene. Trimming removed 0 bases from V and 1 base from J, with 10 bases in between. The CDR3 has 16 residues.

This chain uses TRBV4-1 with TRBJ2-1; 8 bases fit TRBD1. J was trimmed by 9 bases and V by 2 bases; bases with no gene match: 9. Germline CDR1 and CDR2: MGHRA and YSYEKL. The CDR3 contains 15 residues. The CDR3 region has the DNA TGCGCCAGCAGCCAAAGAGGGACAGGTCTCGGTGAGCAGTTCTTC. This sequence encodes CASSQRGTGLGEQFF.

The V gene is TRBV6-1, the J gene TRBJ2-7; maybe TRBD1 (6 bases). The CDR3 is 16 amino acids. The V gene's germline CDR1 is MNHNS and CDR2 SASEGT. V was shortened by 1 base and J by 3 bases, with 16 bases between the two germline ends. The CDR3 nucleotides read TGTGCCAGCAGTGAAGTTTGGAGACAGGTTGGCTACGAGCAGTACTTC. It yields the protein CASSEVWRQVGYEQYF.

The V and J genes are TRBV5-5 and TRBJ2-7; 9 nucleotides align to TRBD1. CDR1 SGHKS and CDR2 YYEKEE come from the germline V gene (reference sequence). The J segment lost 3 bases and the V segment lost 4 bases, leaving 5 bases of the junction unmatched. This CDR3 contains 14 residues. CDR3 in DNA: TGTGCCAGCAGCCCGGGACAGGGATTCTACGAGCAGTACTTC. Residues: CASSPGQGFYEQYF.

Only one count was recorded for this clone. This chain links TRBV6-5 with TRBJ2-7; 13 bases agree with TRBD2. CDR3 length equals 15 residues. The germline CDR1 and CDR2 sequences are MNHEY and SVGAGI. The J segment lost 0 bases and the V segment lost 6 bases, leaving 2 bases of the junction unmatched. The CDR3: CASRLAGGHSYEQYF. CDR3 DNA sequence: TGTGCCAGCAGACTAGCGGGGGGGCACTCCTACGAGCAGTACTTC.

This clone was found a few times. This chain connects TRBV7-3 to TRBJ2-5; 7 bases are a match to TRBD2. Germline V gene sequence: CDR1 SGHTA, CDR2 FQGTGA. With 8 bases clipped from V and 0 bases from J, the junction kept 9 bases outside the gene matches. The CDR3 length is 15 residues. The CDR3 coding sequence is TGTGCCAGCTATATGGGGGGGGATTACCAAGAGACCCAGTACTTC. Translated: CASYMGGDYQETQYF.

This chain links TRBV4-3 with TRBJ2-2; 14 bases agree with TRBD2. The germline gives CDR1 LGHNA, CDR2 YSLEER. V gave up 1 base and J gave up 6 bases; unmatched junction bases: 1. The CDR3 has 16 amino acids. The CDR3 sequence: CASSQGLAGGAGELFF. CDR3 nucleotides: TGCGCCAGCAGCCAAGGACTAGCGGGAGGGGCCGGGGAGCTGTTTTTT.

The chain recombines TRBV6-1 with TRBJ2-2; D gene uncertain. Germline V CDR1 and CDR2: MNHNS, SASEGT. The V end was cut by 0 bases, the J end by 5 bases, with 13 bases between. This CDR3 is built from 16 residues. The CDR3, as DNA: TGTGCCAGCAGTGAAGCTACCAGCGCGCCGACCGGGGAGCTGTTTTTT. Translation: CASSEATSAPTGELFF.

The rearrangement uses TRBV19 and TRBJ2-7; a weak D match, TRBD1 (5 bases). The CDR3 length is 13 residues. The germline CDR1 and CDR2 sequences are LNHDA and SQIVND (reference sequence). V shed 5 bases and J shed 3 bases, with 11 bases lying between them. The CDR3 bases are TGTGCCAGTAGTCCCGGAGACAGCTACGAGCAGTACTTC. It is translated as CASSPGDSYEQYF.

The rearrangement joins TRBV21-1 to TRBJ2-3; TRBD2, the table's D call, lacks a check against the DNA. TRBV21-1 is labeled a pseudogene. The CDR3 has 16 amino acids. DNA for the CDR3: TGTGCCAGCAGCACCGCCCCTAGCGGGAGTGAGGATACGCAGTATTTT. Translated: CASSTAPSGSEDTQYF.

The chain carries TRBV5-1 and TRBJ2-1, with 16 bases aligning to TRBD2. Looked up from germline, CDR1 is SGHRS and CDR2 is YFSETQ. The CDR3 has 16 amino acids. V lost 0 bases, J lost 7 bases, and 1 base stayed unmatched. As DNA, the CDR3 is TGCGCCAGCAGCTTGGGGGGACTAGCGGGAGGGAATGAGCAGTTCTTC. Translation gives CASSLGGLAGGNEQFF.

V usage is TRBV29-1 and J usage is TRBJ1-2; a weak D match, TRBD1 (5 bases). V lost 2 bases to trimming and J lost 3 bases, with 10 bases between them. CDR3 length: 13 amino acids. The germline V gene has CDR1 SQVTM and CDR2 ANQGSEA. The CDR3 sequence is CSVESREDYGYTF. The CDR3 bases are TGCAGCGTTGAAAGCAGGGAGGACTATGGCTACACCTTC.